This T cell receptor beta chain was documented in a study of beta chain features in type 1 diabetes. This clone showed up just a few times. Sequenced material consisted of expressed TCRB transcripts (all of the isolated RNA was reverse transcribed). Stem cell-like memory T cell samples were sequenced, and they averaged about 940,000 reads. Using immunoSEQ multiplex PCR, the repertoire was profiled, and TCRdb retains in-frame clones only, with some absent. The sample comprises approximately 18,000 clones, 50% of which are singletons, and approximately 0.44% rests with the top ten. Specimen: stem cell memory CD4+ T cells from blood. The receptor's source is a man aged 18 to 29 in good health.

CDR3 sequence: CASSLTRYYGYTF. In DNA, the CDR3 is TGTGCCAGCAGCTTAACTAGATACTATGGCTACACCTTC. This rearrangement joins TRBV7-2 to TRBJ1-2; unclear D gene. The germline V gene encodes CDR1 SGHTA and CDR2 FQGNSA. CDR3 length: 13 amino acids. Trimming stripped 2 bases from V and 3 bases from J, with 7 bases between.